This paragraph covers one TCR beta chain sequence. This entry comes from a study of control samples from healthy donors and cancer patients. The CDR3 loop spans 15 amino acids. Trimming cost V 7 bases and J 6 bases; bases outside gene matches: 14. Germline lookup yields CDR1 MNHEY and CDR2 SVGAGI. Sequencing used immunoSEQ multiplex PCR; TCRdb keeps in-frame clones, though not all of them. The top ten clones hold around 9.5% of a sample with roughly 83,000 clones, roughly four fifths of them seen once. This chain connects TRBV6-5 to TRBJ1-2, with 7 bases that match TRBD1. Material: blood. This TCR came from a woman aged 55-69 years in good health. CDR3 loop: CASTVSRQGRDGYTF. DNA for the CDR3: TGTGCCAGCACCGTAAGTAGACAGGGTCGGGATGGCTACACCTTC.